A selection of T cell receptor beta chains follows, all from one sample in a study of T cell repertoires in cytomegalovirus infection. No cognate antigen is known for these TCRs. One entry per CDR3 protein, called by TCRdb with MiXCR from the reads. Of about 310,000 distinct CDR3 sequences listed, 25% are singletons. The source was cultured PBMCs, collected from culture after CMV antigen stimulation. The receptors stem from a human donor in good health (CMV status not recorded). Some clones in this sample may be carry-over from other donors' samples. Each CDR3 is given without its conserved first and last residue.

TRBV11-2 ASSLVTRPGETQY
TRBV20-1 SARTANYNEQF
TRBV6-2/TRBV6-3 ASNYDRPSYNEQF
TRBV6-2/TRBV6-3 ASSDLTGQLITDTQY
TRBV5-4 ASSSATSGRNEQF
TRBV11-1 ASSLIGANTGELF
TRBV11-3 ASMRTGVSTGELF
TRBV27 ASSFSGLAGARDTQY
TRBV5-6 ASSRPAGQGADEQF
TRBV20-1 SASLGTSGNNEQF
TRBV7-2 ASSIPLAGGPDEQF
TRBV7-6 ASSLGGPTYEQY
TRBV18 ASSPRREIGEQF
TRBV6-6 ASTWDGQPTPPLSGANVLT
TRBV2 ASSDQGASEAF